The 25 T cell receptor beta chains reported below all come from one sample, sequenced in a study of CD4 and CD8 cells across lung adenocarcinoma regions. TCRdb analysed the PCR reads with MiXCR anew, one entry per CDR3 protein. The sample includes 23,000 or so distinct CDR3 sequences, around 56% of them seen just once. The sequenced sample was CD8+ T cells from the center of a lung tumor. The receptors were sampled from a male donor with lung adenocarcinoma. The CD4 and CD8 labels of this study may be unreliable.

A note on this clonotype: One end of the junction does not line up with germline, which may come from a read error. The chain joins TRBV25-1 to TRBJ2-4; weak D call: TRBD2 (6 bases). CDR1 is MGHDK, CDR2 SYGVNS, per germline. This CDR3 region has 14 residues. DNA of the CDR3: TGCGGCGGCACGGGGACGGGAGCCAAAAATACGCAGTACTTC. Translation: CGGTGTGAKNTQYF.

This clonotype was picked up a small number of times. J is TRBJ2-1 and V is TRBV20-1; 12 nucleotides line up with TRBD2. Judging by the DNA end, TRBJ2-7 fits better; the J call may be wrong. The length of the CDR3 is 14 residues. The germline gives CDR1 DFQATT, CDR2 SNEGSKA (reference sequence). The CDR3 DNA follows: TGCAGTGCTAAGACCCGACTAGCGGGAGTGGAGCAGTACTTC. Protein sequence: CSAKTRLAGVEQYF.

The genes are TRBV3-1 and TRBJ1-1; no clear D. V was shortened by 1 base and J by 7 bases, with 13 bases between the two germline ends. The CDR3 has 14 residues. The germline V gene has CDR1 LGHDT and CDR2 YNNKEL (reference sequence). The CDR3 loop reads CASSQGSAHSEAFF. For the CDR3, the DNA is TGTGCCAGCAGCCAAGGGTCAGCCCATAGTGAAGCTTTCTTT.

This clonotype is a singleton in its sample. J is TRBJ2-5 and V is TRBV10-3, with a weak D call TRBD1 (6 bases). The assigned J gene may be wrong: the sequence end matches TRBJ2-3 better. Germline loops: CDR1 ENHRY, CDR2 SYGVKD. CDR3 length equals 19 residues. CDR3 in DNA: TGTGCCATCAGTGTATCCCCGGGCACTGGCGGCAGGGGCCTAGAGACCCAGTATTTT. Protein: CAISVSPGTGGRGLETQYF.

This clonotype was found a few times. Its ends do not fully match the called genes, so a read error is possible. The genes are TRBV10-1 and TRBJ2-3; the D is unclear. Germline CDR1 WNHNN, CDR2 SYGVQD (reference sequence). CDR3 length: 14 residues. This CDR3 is CASRGLRAKNTQYF. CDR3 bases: TGCGCCAGCAGGGGCCTACGTGCCAAAAATACGCAGTATTTC.

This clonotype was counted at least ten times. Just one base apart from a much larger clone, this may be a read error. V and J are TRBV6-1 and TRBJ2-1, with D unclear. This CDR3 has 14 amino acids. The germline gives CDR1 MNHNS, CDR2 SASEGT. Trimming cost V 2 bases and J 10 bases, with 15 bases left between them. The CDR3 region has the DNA TGTGCCAGCAGTGAACGGCATGACATGGGGGAGCAGTTCTTC. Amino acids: CASSERHDMGEQFF.

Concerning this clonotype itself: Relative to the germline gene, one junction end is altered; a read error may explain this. CDR3 residues: CARPGSGRRAQETQYF. In DNA, the CDR3 is TGTGCCAGACCGGGCAGCGGGCGCCGGGCCCAAGAGACTCAGTACTTC. The chain couples TRBV27 to TRBJ2-5; a weak D match, TRBD2 (6 bases). There are 16 residues in the CDR3. Germline V CDR1 and CDR2: MNHEY, SMNVEV (reference sequence).

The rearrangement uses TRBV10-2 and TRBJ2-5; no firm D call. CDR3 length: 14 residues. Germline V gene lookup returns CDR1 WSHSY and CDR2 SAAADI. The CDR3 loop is CAGIRLCDKKTQYF. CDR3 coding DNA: TGCGCGGGGATCAGGTTGTGTGACAAAAAGACCCAGTACTTC.

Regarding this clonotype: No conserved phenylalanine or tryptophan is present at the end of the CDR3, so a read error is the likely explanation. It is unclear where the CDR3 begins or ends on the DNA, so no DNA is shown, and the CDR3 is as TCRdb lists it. The CDR3 loop reads CASSSQGT. V gene TRBV5-1 combines with J gene TRBJ2-6; no DNA check was done on the table's D call, TRBD1. Ends included, the CDR3 has 8 residues. CDR1 is SGHRS, CDR2 YFSETQ, per germline.

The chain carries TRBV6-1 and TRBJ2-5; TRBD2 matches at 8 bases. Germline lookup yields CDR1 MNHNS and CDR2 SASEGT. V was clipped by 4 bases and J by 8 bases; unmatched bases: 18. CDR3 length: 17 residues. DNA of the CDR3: TGTGCCAGCAGTGCGGGAAGCGGGGGAGGCGTCGTGGATACCCAGTACTTC. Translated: CASSAGSGGGVVDTQYF.

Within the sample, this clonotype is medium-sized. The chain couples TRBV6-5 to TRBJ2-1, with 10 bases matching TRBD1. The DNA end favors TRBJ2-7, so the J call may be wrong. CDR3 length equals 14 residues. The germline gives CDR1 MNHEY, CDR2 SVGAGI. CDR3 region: CASKVGTGVHEQYF. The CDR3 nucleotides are TGTGCCAGCAAGGTGGGGACAGGGGTCCACGAGCAGTACTTC.

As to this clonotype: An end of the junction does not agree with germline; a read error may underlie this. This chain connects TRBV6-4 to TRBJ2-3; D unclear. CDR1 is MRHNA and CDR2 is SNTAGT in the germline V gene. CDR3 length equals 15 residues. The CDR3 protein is CASSVEAVSTDKQYF. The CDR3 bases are TGTGCCAGCAGTGTCGAGGCAGTGAGCACAGATAAGCAGTATTTT.

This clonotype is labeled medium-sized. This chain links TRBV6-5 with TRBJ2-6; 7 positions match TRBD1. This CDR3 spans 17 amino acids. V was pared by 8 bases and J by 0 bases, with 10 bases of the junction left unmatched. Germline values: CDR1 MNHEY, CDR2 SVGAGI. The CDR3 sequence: CASVRQGTSSGANVLTF. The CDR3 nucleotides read TGTGCCAGCGTTCGACAGGGCACCTCCTCTGGGGCCAACGTCCTGACTTTC.

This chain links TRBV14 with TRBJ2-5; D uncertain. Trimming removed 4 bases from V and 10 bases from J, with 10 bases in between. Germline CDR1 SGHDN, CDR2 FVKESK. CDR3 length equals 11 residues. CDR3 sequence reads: CASSRSRVQYF. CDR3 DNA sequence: TGTGCCAGCAGCCGCAGTCGGGTCCAGTACTTC.

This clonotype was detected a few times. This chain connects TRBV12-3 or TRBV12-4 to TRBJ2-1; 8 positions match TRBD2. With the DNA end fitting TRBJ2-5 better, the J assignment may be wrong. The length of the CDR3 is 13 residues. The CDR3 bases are TGTGCCAGCAGCCCGGGACTAGGCGGGATCCAGTACTTC. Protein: CASSPGLGGIQYF.

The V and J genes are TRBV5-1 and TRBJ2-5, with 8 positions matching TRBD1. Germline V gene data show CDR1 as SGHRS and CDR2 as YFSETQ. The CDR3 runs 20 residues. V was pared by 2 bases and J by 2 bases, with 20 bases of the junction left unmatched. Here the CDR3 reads CASSLSVRRGPGSIQETQYF. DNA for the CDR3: TGCGCCAGCAGCTTATCGGTACGCAGGGGGCCCGGGTCGATTCAAGAGACCCAGTACTTC.

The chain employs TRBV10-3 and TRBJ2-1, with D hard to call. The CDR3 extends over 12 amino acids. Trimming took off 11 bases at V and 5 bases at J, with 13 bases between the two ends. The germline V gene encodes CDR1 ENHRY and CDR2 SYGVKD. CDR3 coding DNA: TGTGCCGCCAGCTCCTGGAACAATGAGCAGTTCTTC. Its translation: CAASSWNNEQFF.

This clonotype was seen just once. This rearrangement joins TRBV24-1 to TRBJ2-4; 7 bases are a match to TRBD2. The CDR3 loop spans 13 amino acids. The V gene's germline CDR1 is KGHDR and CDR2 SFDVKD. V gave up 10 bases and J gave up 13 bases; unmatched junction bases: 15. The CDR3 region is CATGEGTKNTQYF. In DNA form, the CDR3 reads TGTGCCACGGGGGAGGGAACCAAAAATACGCAGTACTTC.

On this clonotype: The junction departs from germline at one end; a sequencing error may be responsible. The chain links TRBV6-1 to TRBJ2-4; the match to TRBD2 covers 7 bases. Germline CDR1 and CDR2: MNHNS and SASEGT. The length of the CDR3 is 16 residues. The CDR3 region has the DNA TGTGCGAGCCGCCGCGCGGGGGAGGCAGCCACAAACATGCAGTACTTC. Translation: CASRRAGEAATNMQYF.

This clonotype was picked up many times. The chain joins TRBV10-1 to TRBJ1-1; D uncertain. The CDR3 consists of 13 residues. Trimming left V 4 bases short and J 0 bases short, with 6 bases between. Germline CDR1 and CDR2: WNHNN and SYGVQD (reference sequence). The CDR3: CASSVRLNTEAFF. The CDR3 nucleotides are TGCGCCAGCAGTGTGCGGCTGAACACTGAAGCTTTCTTT.

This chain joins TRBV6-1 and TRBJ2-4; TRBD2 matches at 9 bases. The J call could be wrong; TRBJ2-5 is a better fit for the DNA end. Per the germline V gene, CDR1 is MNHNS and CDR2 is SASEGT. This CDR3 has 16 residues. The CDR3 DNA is TGTGCCAGCAGTGAGACGGCGGGAGGGTATGCAGAGACCCAGTACTTC. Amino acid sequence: CASSETAGGYAETQYF.

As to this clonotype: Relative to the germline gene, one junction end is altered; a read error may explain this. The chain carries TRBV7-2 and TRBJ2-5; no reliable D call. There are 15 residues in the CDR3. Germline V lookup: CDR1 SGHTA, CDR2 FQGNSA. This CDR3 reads CGTGGDRRDRDTQYF. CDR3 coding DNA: TGTGGCACGGGCGGCGACCGCCGTGACCGAGATACCCAGTATTTC.

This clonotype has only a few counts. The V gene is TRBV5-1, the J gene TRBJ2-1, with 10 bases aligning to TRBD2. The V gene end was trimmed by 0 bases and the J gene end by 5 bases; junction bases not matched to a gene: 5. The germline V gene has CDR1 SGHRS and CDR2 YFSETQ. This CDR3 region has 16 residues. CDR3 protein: CASSLGAGGPHNEQFF. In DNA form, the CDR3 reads TGCGCCAGCAGCTTGGGAGCGGGAGGGCCCCACAATGAGCAGTTCTTC. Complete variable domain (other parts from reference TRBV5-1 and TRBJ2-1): KAGVTQTPRYLIKTRGQQVTLSCSPISGHRSVSWYQQTPGQGLQFLFEYFSETQRNKGNFPGRFSGRQFSNSRSEMNVSTLELGDSALYLCASSLGAGGPHNEQFFGPGTRLTVL.

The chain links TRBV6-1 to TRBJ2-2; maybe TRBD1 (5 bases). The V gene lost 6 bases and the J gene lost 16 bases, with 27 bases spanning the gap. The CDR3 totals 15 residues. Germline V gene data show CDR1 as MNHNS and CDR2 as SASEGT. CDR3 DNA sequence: TGTGCCAGCAGCTGGGGCAGTGTGAGCACCGATACGCAGTTTTTT. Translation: CASSWGSVSTDTQFF.

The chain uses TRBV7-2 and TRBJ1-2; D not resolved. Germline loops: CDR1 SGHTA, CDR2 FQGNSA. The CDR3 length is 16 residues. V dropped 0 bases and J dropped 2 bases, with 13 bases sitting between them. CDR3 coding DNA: TGTGCCAGCAGCTTAGCCTCTCTTACTGGGAACTATGGCTACACCTTC. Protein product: CASSLASLTGNYGYTF.